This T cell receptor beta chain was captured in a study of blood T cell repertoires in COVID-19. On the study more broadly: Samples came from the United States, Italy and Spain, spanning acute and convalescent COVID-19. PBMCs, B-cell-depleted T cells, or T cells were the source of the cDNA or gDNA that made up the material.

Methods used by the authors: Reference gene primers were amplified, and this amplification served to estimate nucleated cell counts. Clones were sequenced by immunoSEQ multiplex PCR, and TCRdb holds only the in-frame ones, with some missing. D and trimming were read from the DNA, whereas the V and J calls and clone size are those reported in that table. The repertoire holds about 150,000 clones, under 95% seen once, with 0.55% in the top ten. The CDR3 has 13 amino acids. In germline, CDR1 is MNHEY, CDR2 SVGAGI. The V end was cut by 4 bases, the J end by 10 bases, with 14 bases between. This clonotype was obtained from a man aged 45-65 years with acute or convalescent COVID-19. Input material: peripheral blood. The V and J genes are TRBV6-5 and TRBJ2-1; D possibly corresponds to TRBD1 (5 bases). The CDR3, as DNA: TGTGCCAGCAGTTCAGACCAGGGCCTAGAGCAGTTCTTC. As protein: CASSSDQGLEQFF.